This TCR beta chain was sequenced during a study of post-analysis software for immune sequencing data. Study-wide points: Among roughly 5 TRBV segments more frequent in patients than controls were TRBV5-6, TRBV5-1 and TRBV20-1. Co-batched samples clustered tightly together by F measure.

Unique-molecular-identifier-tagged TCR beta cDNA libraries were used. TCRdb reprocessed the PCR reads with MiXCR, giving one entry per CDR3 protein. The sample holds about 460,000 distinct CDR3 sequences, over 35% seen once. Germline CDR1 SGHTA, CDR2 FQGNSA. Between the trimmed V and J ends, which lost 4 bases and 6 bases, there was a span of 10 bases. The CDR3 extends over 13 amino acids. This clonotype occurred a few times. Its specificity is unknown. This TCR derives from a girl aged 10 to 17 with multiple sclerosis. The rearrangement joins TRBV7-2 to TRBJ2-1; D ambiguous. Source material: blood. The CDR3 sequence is CASSSPPGNEQFF. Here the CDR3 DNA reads TGTGCCAGCAGCTCCCCACCGGGCAATGAGCAGTTCTTC. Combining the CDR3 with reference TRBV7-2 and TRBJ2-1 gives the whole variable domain GAGVSQSPSNKVTEKGKDVELRCDPISGHTALYWYRQSLGQGLEFLIYFQGNSAPDKSGLPSDRFSAERTGGSVSTLTIQRTQQEDSAVYLCASSSPPGNEQFFGPGTRLTVL.